Listed below are T cell receptor beta chains from one sample, sequenced in a study of blood T cell repertoires in COVID-19. The protocol was immunoSEQ multiplex PCR, while the TCRdb copy is restricted to in-frame clones and leaves out a portion. Of roughly 60,000 clones listed, 65% to 85% are singletons. Sequencing was carried out using peripheral blood. The receptors here all came from a man at least 80 years old with COVID-19, enrolled during active disease. Both conserved end residues are part of each CDR3. The D gene is left open where the match is weak. Clone size appears in some rows only: once, few, many, or a class for an expanded clone.

v_call	j_call	d_call	clone_size	cdr3_aa	cdr3_nt
TRBV9	TRBJ1-1	.	.	CASSVVTEGEAFF	TGTGCCAGCAGCGTAGTAACCGAGGGAGAAGCTTTCTTT
TRBV5-6	TRBJ1-1	TRBD1	.	CASSLYATGGSWDTEAFF	TGTGCCAGCAGCTTGTACGCGACAGGGGGCTCGTGGGACACTGAAGCTTTCTTT
TRBV5-8	TRBJ1-2	.	.	CASIHLTSLYGYTF	TGTGCCAGCATCCACCTTACTAGCCTCTATGGCTACACCTTC
TRBV2	TRBJ2-3	TRBD1	.	CASRDREDTQYF	TGTGCCAGCCGGGACAGGGAGGATACGCAGTATTTT
TRBV30	TRBJ2-7	TRBD2	.	CASGEGLEQYF	TGTGCGTCGGGGGAGGGGTTAGAGCAGTACTTC
TRBV14	TRBJ2-7	.	.	CASSQVGGGGAVDEQYF	TGTGCCAGCAGCCAAGTAGGTGGAGGGGGCGCAGTGGACGAGCAGTACTTC
TRBV19	TRBJ2-7	.	.	CASSSQGSSYEQYF	TGTGCCAGTAGCTCGCAGGGAAGCTCCTACGAGCAGTACTTC
TRBV27	TRBJ1-1	TRBD1	.	CASHTTGVSKNTEAFF	TGTGCCAGCCACACGACAGGGGTTAGTAAGAACACTGAAGCTTTCTTT
TRBV10-3	TRBJ2-3	TRBD1	few	CATRAERQGGTQYF	TGTGCCACCCGGGCGGAACGCCAAGGGGGCACGCAGTATTTT
TRBV15	TRBJ1-6	.	once	CATSTQGDLPLHF	TGTGCCACCAGCACCCAAGGGGATTTACCCCTCCACTTT
TRBV4-2	TRBJ1-1	.	.	CASSQGAVDTEAFF	TGTGCCAGCAGCCAAGGTGCGGTGGACACTGAAGCTTTCTTT
TRBV3-1/TRBV3-2	TRBJ1-2	TRBD1	.	CASSWTGEGYTF	TGTGCCAGCAGCTGGACAGGGGAAGGCTACACCTTC
TRBV28	TRBJ2-1	.	few	CASTLEYSNEQFF	TGTGCCAGCACCTTAGAGTACTCCAATGAGCAGTTCTTC